What follows are 30 T cell receptor beta chains derived from one specimen sequenced in a study of T cell responses to AZD1222 COVID-19 vaccine. Sequencing was performed with immunoSEQ multiplex PCR; in TCRdb, only in-frame clones are kept and a portion is missing. Among about 130,000 clones, 70% to 90% were seen once, and the ten largest hold about 1.9%. Sequencing used peripheral blood, obtained on day 0 of AZD1222 vaccination. Source of these receptors: an adult in good health.

The chain joins TRBV2 to TRBJ1-4; weak D call: TRBD1 (5 bases). Germline V gene data show CDR1 as SNHLY and CDR2 as FYNNEI. With 8 bases removed from V and 8 bases from J, the gap between germline ends came to 18 bases. The CDR3 totals 14 residues. The CDR3 sequence is CASFVGGVGEKLFF. The CDR3 bases are TGTGCCAGCTTCGTGGGGGGTGTAGGGGAAAAACTGTTTTTT.

The chain links TRBV4-3 to TRBJ2-1; 12 positions agree with TRBD2. J gave up 7 bases and V 3 bases, and 10 bases lay outside the gene matches. Germline V lookup: CDR1 LGHNA, CDR2 YSLEER. This CDR3 contains 17 residues. CDR3 coding DNA: TGCGCCAGCAGCCAGGGGACTTCTAGCGGGGGGGTGAATGAGCAGTTCTTC. Its protein product is CASSQGTSSGGVNEQFF.

This chain links TRBV11-3 with TRBJ2-5, with unresolved D. Germline CDR1 SGHNT, CDR2 YENEEA. Trimming shortened V by 8 bases and J by 4 bases, and 11 bases separated the two germline ends. The CDR3 totals 12 residues. This CDR3 is CASSRTGETQYF. CDR3 nucleotides: TGTGCCAGCTCCCGGACGGGAGAGACCCAGTACTTC.

J is TRBJ1-1 and V is TRBV5-5; tentatively, D is TRBD1 (6 bases). Per germline, CDR1 SGHKS and CDR2 YYEKEE (reference sequence). Trimming cost V 4 bases and J 1 base, with 11 bases left between them. CDR3 length: 14 amino acids. The CDR3 protein is CASSPQTGNTEAFF. CDR3 DNA: TGTGCCAGCAGCCCCCAGACAGGGAACACTGAAGCTTTCTTT.

The CDR3 nucleotides are TGCAGCGTGACGGGGACAGTGAACACTGAAGCTTTCTTT. It specifies CSVTGTVNTEAFF. V gene TRBV29-1 combines with J gene TRBJ1-1; 7 bases fit TRBD1. V shed 6 bases, J shed 0 bases, and the junction held 4 bases outside the gene matches. CDR1 is SQVTM, CDR2 ANQGSEA, per germline. CDR3 size: 13 residues.

This clone was counted a single time. The CDR3 spells CAWRWGAAETQYF. CDR3 nucleotide sequence: TGTGCCTGGAGGTGGGGGGCGGCGGAGACCCAGTACTTC. The chain carries TRBV30 and TRBJ2-5; D is possibly TRBD1 or TRBD2 (6 bases each). With 3 bases removed from V and 5 bases from J, the gap between germline ends came to 13 bases. The V gene's germline CDR1 is GTSNPN and CDR2 SVGIG (reference sequence). The CDR3 covers 13 residues.

The chain couples TRBV7-2 to TRBJ2-7; 8 nucleotides align to TRBD2. Germline V gives CDR1 SGHTA, CDR2 FQGNSA. This CDR3 comprises 15 residues. The J segment lost 4 bases and the V segment lost 1 base, leaving 6 bases of the junction unmatched. The CDR3 loop reads CASSLGRGATYEQYF. In DNA, the CDR3 is TGTGCCAGCAGCTTAGGGCGGGGGGCCACGTACGAGCAGTACTTC.

Comment on this clone: Because the CDR3's place on the DNA is in doubt, the DNA is left out and the CDR3 is given as listed by TCRdb. The chain's CDR3 is CASSQDSGQAYTEAFF. The rearrangement uses TRBV4-2 and TRBJ1-1. From germline, CDR1 is LGHNA and CDR2 YNFKEQ. The CDR3 sequence runs 16 residues, both termini included.

The V gene is TRBV28, the J gene TRBJ1-1, with D possibly matching TRBD1 (5 bases). The CDR3 length is 14 residues. The V end was cut by 8 bases, the J end by 4 bases, with 17 bases between. Germline values: CDR1 MDHEN, CDR2 SYDVKM. CDR3 loop: CASEGGALGTEAFF. The CDR3 DNA follows: TGTGCCAGCGAAGGAGGGGCCCTGGGCACTGAAGCTTTCTTT. Variable domain in full (rest from reference TRBV28 and TRBJ1-1): DVKVTQSSRYLVKRTGEKVFLECVQDMDHENMFWYRQDPGLGLRLIYFSYDVKMKEKGDIPEGYSVSREKKERFSLILESASTNQTSMYLCASEGGALGTEAFFGQGTRLTVV.

This clone occurred once. This chain joins TRBV5-5 and TRBJ1-1, with TRBD1 as a possible D gene (6 bases). The germline gives CDR1 SGHKS, CDR2 YYEKEE (reference sequence). Trimming took off 4 bases at V and 0 bases at J, with 19 bases between the two ends. This CDR3 has 17 residues. The CDR3 nucleotides are TGTGCCAGCAGCCCCGGGTTTGGGACAACAATGAACACTGAAGCTTTCTTT. This codes for CASSPGFGTTMNTEAFF.

The chain couples TRBV4-2 to TRBJ1-5; no clear D gene. This CDR3 comprises 14 residues. In germline, CDR1 is LGHNA, CDR2 YNFKEQ. Trimming shortened V by 1 base and J by 4 bases, and 8 bases separated the two germline ends. CDR3 bases: TGTGCCAGCAGCCAAGCCGGGGAGAATCAGCCCCAGCATTTT. This codes for CASSQAGENQPQHF.

The chain's CDR3 is CASLPNMGTGELFF. CDR3 in DNA: TGTGCCAGCCTGCCAAATATGGGCACCGGGGAGCTGTTTTTT. The chain recombines TRBV19 with TRBJ2-2; D gene ambiguous. The CDR3 contains 14 residues. Trimming shortened V by 9 bases and J by 4 bases, and 15 bases separated the two germline ends. Germline CDR1 and CDR2: LNHDA and SQIVND (reference sequence).

The chain employs TRBV28 and TRBJ1-1, with TRBD1 as a possible D gene (6 bases). Germline-derived CDR1 and CDR2 are MDHEN and SYDVKM. V was trimmed by 2 bases and J by 2 bases, leaving 9 bases between them. This CDR3 has 14 amino acids. The CDR3 here is CASSLVDRNTEAFF. The CDR3 bases are TGTGCCAGCAGTTTAGTGGACAGAAACACTGAAGCTTTCTTT.

CDR3 sequence: CASSFGGDSPLHF. DNA of the CDR3: TGTGCCAGCAGTTTCGGGGGGGACTCACCCCTCCACTTT. The chain has TRBV28 and TRBJ1-6; maybe TRBD1 (5 bases). This CDR3 is 13 amino acids long. From germline, CDR1 is MDHEN and CDR2 SYDVKM. Trimming cost V 3 bases and J 10 bases, with 10 bases left between them.

J is TRBJ2-7 and V is TRBV7-9; TRBD2 matches at 8 bases. Unmatched junction bases numbered 12, after V lost 1 base and J lost 7 bases. Per the germline V gene, CDR1 is SEHNR and CDR2 is FQNEAQ (reference sequence). The CDR3 has 16 residues. The CDR3 here is CASSLEGRAGVREQYF. CDR3 in DNA: TGTGCCAGCAGCTTAGAGGGACGAGCGGGAGTAAGGGAGCAGTACTTC. Together with reference TRBV7-9 and TRBJ2-7, the CDR3 gives the full variable domain: DTGVSQNPRHKITKRGQNVTFRCDPISEHNRLYWYRQTLGQGPEFLTYFQNEAQLEKSRLLSDRFSAERPKGSFSTLEIQRTEQGDSAMYLCASSLEGRAGVREQYFGPGTRLTVT.

In regard to this clone: One end of the junction fails to match germline, which may point to a read error. The J gene is TRBJ2-3, the V gene TRBV29-1; 7 nucleotides line up with TRBD1. CDR3 length: 13 residues. CDR1 SQVTM and CDR2 ANQGSEA come from the germline V gene. CDR3 in DNA: TGCAGCGCTGAAACAGGGGGCACAGATACGCAGTATTTT. Translating it yields CSAETGGTDTQYF.

The chain recombines TRBV9 with TRBJ1-1, with D unresolved. Trimming shortened V by 3 bases and J by 3 bases, and 9 bases separated the two germline ends. Looked up from germline, CDR1 is SGDLS and CDR2 is YYNGEE. The CDR3 is 13 residues long. CDR3 region: CASSEGRYTEAFF. CDR3 DNA: TGTGCCAGCAGCGAAGGTCGATACACTGAAGCTTTCTTT.

The rearrangement uses TRBV7-7 and TRBJ2-1, with 7 bases identical to TRBD1. Germline CDR1 reads SSHAT; CDR2 reads FNYEAQ (reference sequence). The CDR3 runs to 14 residues. Trimming at V came to 5 bases and at J to 5 bases, leaving 6 bases not matched to a gene. The CDR3 protein is CASSPGTANNEQFF. CDR3 nucleotide sequence: TGTGCCAGCAGCCCCGGGACAGCAAACAATGAGCAGTTCTTC. The full variable domain, with the rest looked up from reference TRBV7-7 and TRBJ2-1, is GAGVSQSPRYKVTKRGQDVTLRCDPISSHATLYWYQQALGQGPEFLTYFNYEAQPDKSGLPSDRFSAERPEGSISTLTIQRTEQRDSAMYRCASSPGTANNEQFFGPGTRLTVL.

The chain has TRBV6-5 and TRBJ1-2; D gene unclear. Trimming took off 5 bases at V and 1 base at J, with 14 bases between the two ends. The CDR3 totals 15 residues. Germline assignment: CDR1 MNHEY and CDR2 SVGAGI. The CDR3 DNA reads TGTGCCAGCAGTAACACCTTGAACTATAACTATGGCTACACCTTC. This gives the protein CASSNTLNYNYGYTF.

The chain combines TRBV6-1 with TRBJ1-1; no definite D call. CDR3 length: 14 amino acids. Germline V gene lookup returns CDR1 MNHNS and CDR2 SASEGT. Trimming shortened V by 3 bases and J by 0 bases, and 8 bases separated the two germline ends. DNA of the CDR3: TGTGCCAGCAGTGATGAGGGTGTGAACACTGAAGCTTTCTTT. This codes for CASSDEGVNTEAFF.

V usage is TRBV27 and J usage is TRBJ2-1; 7 positions match TRBD1. The CDR3 runs to 14 residues. Germline V lookup: CDR1 MNHEY, CDR2 SMNVEV (reference sequence). With V trimmed by 4 bases and J by 6 bases, 6 bases remained unmatched. The CDR3 bases are TGTGCCAGCAGTTCCATTGACAGGGTCAATGAGCAGTTCTTC. Its protein product is CASSSIDRVNEQFF.

The rearrangement links TRBV21-1 to TRBJ2-3; TRBD2 reflects the table's D call only, with no check against the DNA. TRBV21-1 is described as a pseudogene. There are 18 residues in the CDR3. CDR3 in DNA: TGTGCCAGCACCACGCCGGGAAGAGGCGGGGGGGCGCGTGATACGCAGTATTTT. Amino acids: CASTTPGRGGGARDTQYF.

The chain carries TRBV7-2 and TRBJ1-3; D may be TRBD1 (6 bases). CDR1 SGHTA and CDR2 FQGNSA come from the germline V gene. The ends were cut back, 1 base at V and 0 bases at J, with 7 bases in the middle. The length of the CDR3 is 15 residues. The CDR3 reads CASSLGTASGNTIYF. The CDR3, as DNA: TGTGCCAGCAGCTTAGGGACAGCCTCTGGAAACACCATATATTTT.

This chain uses TRBV3-1 (or the pseudogene TRBV3-2) with TRBJ1-2; a weak D match, TRBD1 (6 bases). The CDR3 is 13 residues long. Germline V gene lookup returns CDR1 LGHDT and CDR2 YNNKEL (reference sequence). With 6 bases removed from V and 4 bases from J, the gap between germline ends came to 12 bases. DNA for the CDR3: TGTGCCAGCAGACAACAGGGAAGCTATGGCTACACCTTC. Its translation is CASRQQGSYGYTF.

The V call is TRBV7-9, the J call TRBJ2-1; TRBD2 agrees at 8 bases. The CDR3 runs to 18 residues. V lost 4 bases to trimming and J lost 1 base; unmatched junction nucleotides: 12. Germline V gene sequence: CDR1 SEHNR, CDR2 FQNEAQ (reference sequence). CDR3 in amino acids: CASSYLRLAGGSYNEQFF. The CDR3 DNA sequence: TGTGCCAGCAGCTACCTACGATTGGCGGGAGGTTCCTACAATGAGCAGTTCTTC.

The J gene is TRBJ1-4, the V gene TRBV30; D gene unclear. The CDR3 covers 12 residues. The germline CDR1 and CDR2 sequences are GTSNPN and SVGIG (reference sequence). The V gene lost 3 bases and the J gene lost 10 bases, with 12 bases spanning the gap. The CDR3 loop is CAWSPPGSKLFF. In DNA, the CDR3 is TGTGCCTGGAGCCCACCTGGATCAAAACTGTTTTTT.

CDR3 in amino acids: CASSTRSYGYTF. In nucleotides, the CDR3 is TGTGCCAGTTCCACCCGCAGTTATGGCTACACCTTC. The chain joins TRBV19 to TRBJ1-2; D is unresolved. Germline CDR1 is LNHDA and CDR2 is SQIVND (reference sequence). The CDR3 has 12 amino acids. The V and J ends lost 8 bases and 5 bases respectively, with 12 bases between them.

The gene calls are TRBV3-1 (or the pseudogene TRBV3-2) and TRBJ1-5; no clear D gene. The CDR3 totals 15 residues. Trimming removed 0 bases at V and 3 bases at J, with 9 bases between. Germline CDR1 and CDR2: LGHDT and YNNKEL (reference sequence). The CDR3 bases are TGTGCCAGCAGCCAAGATTGGCAGAACAATCAGCCCCAGCATTTT. It is translated as CASSQDWQNNQPQHF.

This rearrangement joins TRBV7-9 to TRBJ1-1, with 9 bases aligning to TRBD1. V was pared by 6 bases and J by 1 base, with 3 bases of the junction left unmatched. The germline CDR1 and CDR2 sequences are SEHNR and FQNEAQ (reference sequence). The CDR3 has 14 residues. DNA of the CDR3: TGTGCCAGCAGGGAGACAGGGGGGAACACTGAAGCTTTCTTT. Translation: CASRETGGNTEAFF.

This chain joins TRBV15 and TRBJ2-3; no reliable D call. There are 11 residues in the CDR3. V lost 3 bases to trimming and J lost 5 bases, with 3 bases between them. CDR1 is LNHNV and CDR2 is YYDKDF in the germline V gene (reference sequence). The CDR3 nucleotides read TGTGCCACCAGCAGTGAAGATACGCAGTATTTT. Translated, it gives CATSSEDTQYF.